The 23 T cell receptor beta chains in this list originate from one sample, sequenced in a study of T cell responses to AZD1222 COVID-19 vaccine. The assay was immunoSEQ multiplex PCR, and TCRdb's table has in-frame clones only and misses some. The sample lists some 130,000 clones; around 84% were seen once. The starting material was peripheral blood, obtained on day 0 of AZD1222 vaccination. These receptors originate from an adult in good health.

The chain links TRBV7-9 to TRBJ1-1, with a possible D match to TRBD1 (6 bases). Trimming removed 5 bases at V and 5 bases at J, with 9 bases between. The CDR3 sequence is 12 residues long. Germline V CDR1 and CDR2: SEHNR, FQNEAQ (reference sequence). The CDR3 protein is CASSRGKTEAFF. The CDR3 DNA sequence: TGTGCCAGCAGCAGGGGGAAAACTGAAGCTTTCTTT. Filled out from reference TRBV7-9 and TRBJ1-1, the complete variable domain reads DTGVSQNPRHKITKRGQNVTFRCDPISEHNRLYWYRQTLGQGPEFLTYFQNEAQLEKSRLLSDRFSAERPKGSFSTLEIQRTEQGDSAMYLCASSRGKTEAFFGQGTRLTVV.

The sample holds one count of this clone. This chain uses TRBV28 with TRBJ1-5; D call uncertain. V was trimmed by 4 bases and J by 4 bases, leaving 17 bases between them. The CDR3 is 16 amino acids. CDR1 is MDHEN, CDR2 SYDVKM, per germline. Here the CDR3 reads CASSSQSLTTNQPQHF. CDR3 in DNA: TGTGCCAGCAGTTCTCAGTCCCTCACCACAAATCAGCCCCAGCATTTT.

This clone has only a few counts. The chain uses TRBV3-1 (or the pseudogene TRBV3-2) and TRBJ1-1; 7 positions agree with TRBD1. The junction had 5 bases not matched to a gene; V was cut back by 6 bases and J by 1 base. Germline V gene sequence: CDR1 LGHDT, CDR2 YNNKEL (reference sequence). The CDR3 is 14 amino acids. The CDR3 DNA sequence: TGTGCCAGCAGAGACAGGGAGAAGAACACTGAAGCTTTCTTT. This gives the protein CASRDREKNTEAFF.

The chain carries TRBV9 and TRBJ2-7; 8 nucleotides agree with TRBD1. The junction had 8 bases not matched to a gene; V was cut back by 2 bases and J by 10 bases. CDR3 size: 13 residues. Germline values: CDR1 SGDLS, CDR2 YYNGEE. The CDR3, as DNA: TGTGCCAGCAGCGTGACTGACAGGGGCAGTCAGTACTTC. Its translation: CASSVTDRGSQYF.

The V gene is TRBV5-1, the J gene TRBJ1-1, with 12 bases that match TRBD1. From germline, CDR1 is SGHRS and CDR2 YFSETQ. This CDR3 is 17 amino acids long. V lost 0 bases and J lost 4; bases outside the gene matches: 7. The CDR3 here is CASSLAGTGGAGTEAFF. In DNA, the CDR3 is TGCGCCAGCAGCTTGGCCGGGACAGGGGGCGCGGGCACTGAAGCTTTCTTT. The variable domain in full, with the rest retrieved from reference TRBV5-1 and TRBJ1-1, is KAGVTQTPRYLIKTRGQQVTLSCSPISGHRSVSWYQQTPGQGLQFLFEYFSETQRNKGNFPGRFSGRQFSNSRSEMNVSTLELGDSALYLCASSLAGTGGAGTEAFFGQGTRLTVV.

The table lists this clone with a count of one. The rearrangement links TRBV2 to TRBJ2-7; 11 bases align to TRBD2. The V gene's germline CDR1 is SNHLY and CDR2 FYNNEI. J was trimmed by 4 bases and V by 5 bases; bases with no gene match: 7. The CDR3 totals 15 residues. The CDR3 DNA follows: TGTGCCAGCAGTCCCCGGACTAGCGGGTTTTACGAGCAGTACTTC. This translates into CASSPRTSGFYEQYF.

The chain uses TRBV3-1 (or the pseudogene TRBV3-2) and TRBJ2-2, with 11 nucleotides matching TRBD2. Germline CDR1 and CDR2: LGHDT and YNNKEL (reference sequence). The CDR3 is 17 residues long. J lost 0 bases, V lost 3 bases, and 3 bases had no gene match. CDR3 coding DNA: TGTGCCAGCAGCCATAAGACTAGCGGGACGAACACCGGGGAGCTGTTTTTT. It codes for CASSHKTSGTNTGELFF.

This CDR3 is CASSLISNEQYF. In DNA, the CDR3 is TGTGCCAGCAGCCTTATAAGCAACGAGCAGTACTTC. The rearrangement joins TRBV4-2 to TRBJ2-7; D is unresolved. This CDR3 comprises 12 residues. With 4 bases removed from V and 5 bases from J, the gap between germline ends came to 9 bases. Germline lookup yields CDR1 LGHNA and CDR2 YNFKEQ.

This chain connects TRBV18 to TRBJ1-5; 10 bases are shared with TRBD1. Germline lookup yields CDR1 KGHSH and CDR2 LQKENI. CDR3 length equals 18 residues. V was clipped by 5 bases and J by 6 bases; unmatched bases: 16. The CDR3 bases are TGTGCCAGCTCAAGCAAGCCGCGACAGGGGGCTGGTGGTCAGCCCCAGCATTTT. Amino acid sequence: CASSSKPRQGAGGQPQHF.

The gene calls are TRBV28 and TRBJ1-6; perhaps TRBD1 as D (6 bases). Trimming took off 3 bases at V and 9 bases at J, with 21 bases between the two ends. This CDR3 is 17 amino acids long. Per germline, CDR1 MDHEN and CDR2 SYDVKM. CDR3 loop: CASSFIVGGLRGSPLHF. CDR3 coding DNA: TGTGCCAGCAGTTTTATTGTAGGGGGGCTTCGGGGTTCACCCCTCCACTTT.

The chain combines TRBV5-1 with TRBJ1-1, with TRBD1 identical over 8 bases. Germline V gene data show CDR1 as SGHRS and CDR2 as YFSETQ. The CDR3 consists of 15 residues. V lost 2 bases to trimming and J lost 4 bases; unmatched junction nucleotides: 7. The CDR3 nucleotides read TGCGCCAGCAGCTTACCTCAGGGGGCCGGCACTGAAGCTTTCTTT. Translating it yields CASSLPQGAGTEAFF.

This chain connects TRBV6-1 to TRBJ1-5, with D possibly matching TRBD1 (6 bases). The CDR3 sequence is 14 residues long. Trimming cost V 0 bases and J 6 bases, with 9 bases left between them. Germline loops: CDR1 MNHNS, CDR2 SASEGT. The CDR3 sequence: CASSEASTGQPQHF. The CDR3, as DNA: TGTGCCAGCAGTGAAGCCTCGACAGGTCAGCCCCAGCATTTT.

V usage is TRBV9 and J usage is TRBJ1-6; D is uncertain. CDR3 length equals 15 residues. Trimming took 0 bases from V and 6 from J, leaving 10 bases between them. Germline V gene lookup returns CDR1 SGDLS and CDR2 YYNGEE. CDR3 nucleotide sequence: TGTGCCAGCAGCGTAGACGGACGAGCTAATTCACCCCTCCACTTT. Amino acids: CASSVDGRANSPLHF.

The CDR3 loop is CAWSVGGWNTEAFF. Here the CDR3 DNA reads TGTGCCTGGAGTGTTGGGGGTTGGAACACTGAAGCTTTCTTT. The chain couples TRBV30 to TRBJ1-1; a possible D gene is TRBD1 (5 bases). Trimming took off 0 bases at V and 1 base at J, with 9 bases between the two ends. The CDR3 consists of 14 residues. Germline CDR1 and CDR2: GTSNPN and SVGIG (reference sequence).

The chain links TRBV19 to TRBJ1-2, with 7 bases fitting TRBD1. The CDR3 runs 13 residues. Germline CDR1 and CDR2: LNHDA and SQIVND (reference sequence). With V trimmed by 7 bases and J by 5 bases, 7 bases remained unmatched. The CDR3 coding sequence is TGTGCCAGTATGAGGGACAGACTGTATGGCTACACCTTC. This gives the protein CASMRDRLYGYTF.

The chain carries TRBV29-1 and TRBJ1-1, with D possibly TRBD1 on 6 matching bases. Germline V gene lookup returns CDR1 SQVTM and CDR2 ANQGSEA. The ends were cut back, 6 bases at V and 6 bases at J, with 11 bases in the middle. The CDR3 is made up of 11 amino acids. For the CDR3, the DNA is TGCAGCGTCCAACAGGGTCCTGAAGCTTTCTTT. Translation gives CSVQQGPEAFF.

V is TRBV28 and J is TRBJ1-4, with 9 bases aligning to TRBD1. From germline, CDR1 is MDHEN and CDR2 SYDVKM. The CDR3 covers 15 residues. Germline trimming cut 4 bases from V and 8 bases from J; bases unmatched to any gene: 8. In DNA form, the CDR3 reads TGTGCCAGCAGTTCCCGGGACAGGGCGGGAGAAAAACTGTTTTTT. Translating it yields CASSSRDRAGEKLFF. The full variable domain, completed using reference TRBV28 and TRBJ1-4, is DVKVTQSSRYLVKRTGEKVFLECVQDMDHENMFWYRQDPGLGLRLIYFSYDVKMKEKGDIPEGYSVSREKKERFSLILESASTNQTSMYLCASSSRDRAGEKLFFGSGTQLSVL.

V and J are TRBV28 and TRBJ1-5, with a weak D call TRBD1 (6 bases). Germline V CDR1 and CDR2: MDHEN, SYDVKM. Trimming took 6 bases from V and 5 from J, leaving 26 bases between them. This CDR3 is built from 18 residues. The DNA for the CDR3 is TGTGCCAGCAGCCAAGAACAGGGAATAGGTGGTTCAGATCAGCCCCAGCATTTT. Translation gives CASSQEQGIGGSDQPQHF.

V is TRBV9 and J is TRBJ1-6, with D perhaps TRBD1 (6 bases). V gave up 3 bases and J gave up 8 bases, with 12 bases separating them. CDR3 length equals 14 residues. The germline gives CDR1 SGDLS, CDR2 YYNGEE. DNA of the CDR3: TGTGCCAGCAGCGCTATACACAGGGATTCACCCCTCCACTTT. This translates into CASSAIHRDSPLHF. Supplemented by reference TRBV9 and TRBJ1-6, the full variable domain reads DSGVTQTPKHLITATGQRVTLRCSPRSGDLSVYWYQQSLDQGLQFLIQYYNGEERAKGNILERFSAQQFPDLHSELNLSSLELGDSALYFCASSAIHRDSPLHFGNGTRLTVT.

The chain has TRBV5-6 and TRBJ1-1; D is possibly TRBD1 (5 bases). Trimming pared 6 bases from V and 6 bases from J, leaving 24 bases between. Germline V CDR1 and CDR2: SGHDT, YYEEEE. This CDR3 has 16 amino acids. CDR3 nucleotides: TGTGCCAGCATTAGAACCGGGACTCGTAAGTACGCTGAAGCTTTCTTT. It encodes CASIRTGTRKYAEAFF.

The chain employs TRBV5-6 and TRBJ1-1, with D perhaps matching TRBD1 (5 bases). With 4 bases removed from V and 4 bases from J, the gap between germline ends came to 11 bases. CDR1 and CDR2 from the germline V gene are SGHDT and YYEEEE. This CDR3 has 13 amino acids. The CDR3 DNA is TGTGCCAGCAGCCAGAAGGGGATCACTGAAGCTTTCTTT. Its translation is CASSQKGITEAFF.

The J gene is TRBJ1-6, the V gene TRBV10-3; D is unclear. The V and J ends lost 8 bases and 12 bases respectively, with 14 bases between them. The CDR3 sequence is 12 residues long. Looked up from germline, CDR1 is ENHRY and CDR2 is SYGVKD. The CDR3 reads CAIVFPGLPLHF. CDR3 nucleotides: TGTGCCATCGTCTTCCCGGGTTTACCCCTCCACTTT.

V gene TRBV5-1 combines with J gene TRBJ2-3; 10 positions match TRBD2. Trimming took 4 bases from V and 4 from J; bases not matched to a gene: 21. CDR1 is SGHRS, CDR2 YFSETQ, per germline. The CDR3 is made up of 20 amino acids. In nucleotides, the CDR3 is TGCGCCAGCAGCAGTAAGATCAGTAGCGGGGGGATTTCGAGGGCAGATACGCAGTATTTT. As protein: CASSSKISSGGISRADTQYF.